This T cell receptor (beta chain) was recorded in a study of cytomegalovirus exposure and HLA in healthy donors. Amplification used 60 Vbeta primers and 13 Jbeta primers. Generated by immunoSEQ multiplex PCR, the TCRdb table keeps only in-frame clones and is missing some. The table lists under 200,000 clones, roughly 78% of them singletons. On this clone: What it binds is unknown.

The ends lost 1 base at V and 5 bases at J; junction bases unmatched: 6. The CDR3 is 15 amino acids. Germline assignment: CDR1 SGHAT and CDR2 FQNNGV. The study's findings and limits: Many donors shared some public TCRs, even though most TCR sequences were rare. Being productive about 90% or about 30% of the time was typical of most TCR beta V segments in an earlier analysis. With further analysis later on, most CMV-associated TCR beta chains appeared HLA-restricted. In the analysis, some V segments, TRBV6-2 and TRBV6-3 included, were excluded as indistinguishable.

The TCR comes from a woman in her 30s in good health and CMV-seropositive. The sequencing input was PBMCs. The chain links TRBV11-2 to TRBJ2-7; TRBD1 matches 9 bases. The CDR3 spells CASSLGGTGKDEQYF. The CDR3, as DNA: TGTGCCAGCAGCTTAGGGGGGACAGGGAAAGACGAGCAGTACTTC.